Below are 16 T cell receptor beta chains sequenced from a single sample in a study of shared clonotypes between healthy human individuals (dated by TCRdb to 2018 to 2020). Library prep was done by the immunoSEQ multiplex PCR assay. This is the immuneACCESS table as TCRdb keeps it, with only in-frame sequences that have V and J called. A part of the clones is gone; compared with another copy, unresolved V genes explain less than half, and the rest is unexplained. For this sample the table gives about 2,100,000 clones, of which 93% were detected only once. 1.5% to 2% of the sample is held by the ten biggest clonotypes. CD8 naive samples were obtained by positive selection for CCR7 among CD45RO-negative cells, yielding a CD45RA+CCR7+ population from which TemRA cells were excluded. The sequenced sample consisted of naive CD8+ T cells from PBMCs. The cell subset or site label, as the study defines it: CD45RA+CCR7+. These receptor sequences come from a man aged 18 to 30 in good health. Some clones in this sample may be carry-over from other donors' samples.

The chain combines TRBV10-3 with TRBJ1-4, with D unresolved. V gave up 0 bases and J gave up 0 bases, with 5 bases separating them. The CDR3 length is 15 residues. Germline assignment: CDR1 ENHRY and CDR2 SYGVKD. The CDR3 region has the DNA TGTGCCATCAGTGAGTCTTTTGCAACTAATGAAAAACTGTTTTTT. Protein sequence: CAISESFATNEKLFF.

This chain joins TRBV7-9 and TRBJ2-2; D not resolved. The V gene's germline CDR1 is SEHNR and CDR2 FQNEAQ (reference sequence). Trimming removed 4 bases at V and 3 bases at J, with 9 bases between. The length of the CDR3 is 14 residues. As DNA, the CDR3 is TGTGCCAGCAGCTCGCCCGTCCACACCGGGGAGCTGTTTTTT. Amino acids: CASSSPVHTGELFF.

The V gene is TRBV6-5, the J gene TRBJ2-1, with D possibly being TRBD2 (6 bases). Trimming took 4 bases from V and 7 from J, leaving 11 bases between them. Germline V gene data show CDR1 as MNHEY and CDR2 as SVGAGI. This CDR3 has 13 residues. The CDR3: CASSWRVGNEQFF. DNA of the CDR3: TGTGCCAGCAGTTGGAGGGTCGGAAATGAGCAGTTCTTC.

This clone was counted once. The chain combines TRBV27 with TRBJ1-4, with D tentatively TRBD1 (6 bases). The V end was cut by 7 bases, the J end by 4 bases, with 13 bases between. The CDR3 sequence is 14 residues long. Germline CDR1 MNHEY, CDR2 SMNVEV (reference sequence). The CDR3 is CASKKGQLNEKLFF. CDR3 DNA sequence: TGTGCCAGCAAGAAAGGACAGCTTAATGAAAAACTGTTTTTT.

The J gene is TRBJ2-7, the V gene TRBV29-1; the D gene could be TRBD1 or TRBD2 (5 bases each). V dropped 6 bases and J dropped 7 bases, with 13 bases sitting between them. This CDR3 is built from 11 residues. CDR1 is SQVTM, CDR2 ANQGSEA, per germline. The CDR3 reads CSVGEYQEQYF. CDR3 nucleotides: TGCAGCGTGGGGGAATATCAGGAGCAGTACTTC.

CDR3: CASSFIQGNEKLFF. The CDR3 coding sequence is TGTGCCAGCAGTTTTATACAGGGTAATGAAAAACTGTTTTTT. The J gene is TRBJ1-4, the V gene TRBV28, with a possible D match to TRBD1 (6 bases). Germline V lookup: CDR1 MDHEN, CDR2 SYDVKM. The CDR3 is 14 residues long. Trimming left V 3 bases short and J 4 bases short, with 9 bases between.

V usage is TRBV28 and J usage is TRBJ2-7, with D hard to call. V lost 4 bases and J lost 0, with 16 bases in between. Germline V gene lookup returns CDR1 MDHEN and CDR2 SYDVKM. The CDR3 loop spans 16 amino acids. CDR3 protein: CASSSPLERASYEQYF. In DNA, the CDR3 is TGTGCCAGCAGTTCCCCGCTTGAGCGAGCCTCCTACGAGCAGTACTTC. Together with reference TRBV28 and TRBJ2-7, the CDR3 gives the full variable domain: DVKVTQSSRYLVKRTGEKVFLECVQDMDHENMFWYRQDPGLGLRLIYFSYDVKMKEKGDIPEGYSVSREKKERFSLILESASTNQTSMYLCASSSPLERASYEQYFGPGTRLTVT.

The rearrangement joins TRBV27 to TRBJ2-3; 7 bases match TRBD2. The V segment lost 5 bases and the J segment 1 base; nucleotides outside the gene matches: 18. CDR3 length: 19 amino acids. The V gene's germline CDR1 is MNHEY and CDR2 SMNVEV (reference sequence). The CDR3 coding sequence is TGTGCCAGCAGTCGAACGGCTAGCGGATACTCATCAGGCACAGATACGCAGTATTTT. Its protein product is CASSRTASGYSSGTDTQYF.

This clone has only one observation. The rearrangement uses TRBV4-1 and TRBJ2-5, with 9 bases identical to TRBD1. V was pared by 4 bases and J by 5 bases, with 2 bases of the junction left unmatched. Germline CDR1 reads MGHRA; CDR2 reads YSYEKL. The CDR3 sequence is 13 residues long. Here the CDR3 reads CASSRGQGETQYF. The CDR3 DNA follows: TGCGCCAGCAGCCGCGGACAGGGGGAGACCCAGTACTTC.

CDR3: CASSIGGSSGMWGEQFF. CDR3 DNA: TGTGCCAGTAGTATAGGCGGGTCTAGCGGGATGTGGGGTGAGCAGTTCTTC. V usage is TRBV19 and J usage is TRBJ2-1, with 9 bases that match TRBD2. With 1 base clipped from V and 9 bases from J, the junction kept 13 bases outside the gene matches. CDR1 LNHDA and CDR2 SQIVND come from the germline V gene (reference sequence). CDR3 size: 17 residues. Combining the CDR3 with reference TRBV19 and TRBJ2-1 gives the whole variable domain DGGITQSPKYLFRKEGQNVTLSCEQNLNHDAMYWYRQDPGQGLRLIYYSQIVNDFQKGDIAEGYSVSREKKESFPLTVTSAQKNPTAFYLCASSIGGSSGMWGEQFFGPGTRLTVL.

The rearrangement links TRBV9 to TRBJ2-7; D is possibly TRBD2 (5 bases). V lost 0 bases and J lost 0, with 10 bases in between. The CDR3 totals 15 residues. Germline CDR1 is SGDLS and CDR2 is YYNGEE. In DNA form, the CDR3 reads TGTGCCAGCAGCGTAGAGTCCGGGAACTCCTACGAGCAGTACTTC. Protein product: CASSVESGNSYEQYF. The full variable domain, in which reference TRBV9 and TRBJ2-7 provide the parts outside the CDR3, is DSGVTQTPKHLITATGQRVTLRCSPRSGDLSVYWYQQSLDQGLQFLIQYYNGEERAKGNILERFSAQQFPDLHSELNLSSLELGDSALYFCASSVESGNSYEQYFGPGTRLTVT.

V usage is TRBV27 and J usage is TRBJ2-1; D is possibly TRBD2 (7 bases). This CDR3 is built from 15 residues. V was trimmed by 5 bases and J by 10 bases, leaving 21 bases between them. The V gene's germline CDR1 is MNHEY and CDR2 SMNVEV (reference sequence). The CDR3 DNA reads as TGTGCCAGCAGTCTAGCCCCCGGGGGGCAATGGGAGCAGTTCTTC. Protein sequence: CASSLAPGGQWEQFF.

The genes are TRBV6-1 and TRBJ1-5; TRBD1 is a possible D gene (5 bases). Trimming took 3 bases from V and 5 from J, leaving 11 bases between them. Per germline, CDR1 MNHNS and CDR2 SASEGT. The CDR3 extends over 14 amino acids. CDR3 in DNA: TGTGCCAGCAGTGACTTACGCAGGGATCAGCCCCAGCATTTT. The encoded protein is CASSDLRRDQPQHF.

DNA of the CDR3: TGTGCCAGCAGCGGACTGAACAGCCCCTACGAGCAGTACTTC. It specifies CASSGLNSPYEQYF. The chain joins TRBV27 to TRBJ2-7; a weak D match, TRBD2 (5 bases). CDR3 length equals 14 residues. Germline CDR1 and CDR2: MNHEY and SMNVEV (reference sequence). V was trimmed by 6 bases and J by 2 bases, leaving 14 bases between them.

A remark on this clone: Other nucleotide sequences in the sample specify the same CDR3. This chain joins TRBV27 and TRBJ1-5; unclear D gene. The CDR3 extends over 13 amino acids. Germline CDR1 reads MNHEY; CDR2 reads SMNVEV (reference sequence). V gave up 0 bases and J gave up 6 bases, with 6 bases separating them. CDR3 sequence: CASSLSGPQPQHF. CDR3 in DNA: TGTGCCAGCAGTTTATCAGGGCCTCAGCCCCAGCATTTT.

CDR3 DNA sequence: TGTGCCAGCAGTCCCGCGGCGGCGGACAATGAGCAGTTCTTC. It yields the protein CASSPAAADNEQFF. The chain is built from TRBV27 and TRBJ2-1; D ambiguous. The V end lost 5 bases, the J end lost 5 bases, and 13 bases lay between the germline ends. The length of the CDR3 is 14 residues. Germline lookup yields CDR1 MNHEY and CDR2 SMNVEV (reference sequence).